Presented here are 27 T cell receptor beta chains from one specimen sequenced in a study of OX40 agonist ivuxolimab in advanced cancers. Library prep was done by the immunoSEQ multiplex PCR assay. This is the immuneACCESS table as TCRdb keeps it, with only in-frame sequences that have V and J called. A part of the clones is gone; compared with another copy, unresolved V genes explain less than half, and the rest is unexplained. This sample is represented by about 42,000 clones; 86% of them were singletons. Of the sample, about 12% is held by the ten largest clones. This sample comprised CD4+ or CD8+ T cells sorted from blood, obtained in a trial of the OX40 agonist ivuxolimab. These receptors were collected from an adult with an advanced solid tumor such as melanoma, head and neck, liver or kidney cancer.

The chain combines TRBV2 with TRBJ2-4; D gene ambiguous. CDR1 and CDR2 (germline): SNHLY, FYNNEI. The CDR3 runs to 16 residues. V was shortened by 0 bases and J by 0 bases, with 9 bases between the two germline ends. The CDR3 here is CASSEAGTLAKNIQYF. DNA for the CDR3: TGTGCCAGCAGTGAAGCCGGCACCTTAGCCAAAAACATTCAGTACTTC.

This clone was found a few times. This chain links TRBV4-1 with TRBJ2-2; no definite D call. Germline V gene data show CDR1 as MGHRA and CDR2 as YSYEKL. V lost 0 bases to trimming and J lost 6 bases, with 17 bases between them. This CDR3 has 17 residues. The CDR3 sequence is CASSQDRGPHSPGELFF. The CDR3 bases are TGCGCCAGCAGCCAAGATCGAGGACCGCATTCTCCCGGGGAGCTGTTTTTT.

V usage is TRBV7-9 and J usage is TRBJ2-4; D might be TRBD1 or TRBD2, each matching 5 bases. Germline V lookup: CDR1 SEHNR, CDR2 FQNEAQ (reference sequence). The CDR3 sequence is 16 residues long. Trimming cost V 1 base and J 0 bases, with 10 bases left between them. CDR3 sequence: CASSLDWGRAKNIQYF. For the CDR3, the DNA is TGTGCCAGCAGCTTAGACTGGGGACGAGCCAAAAACATTCAGTACTTC.

This chain uses TRBV28 with TRBJ2-3; no firm D call. Trimming took 4 bases from V and 4 from J, leaving 6 bases between them. This CDR3 region has 12 residues. Germline values: CDR1 MDHEN, CDR2 SYDVKM. The CDR3 loop is CASSSPSDTQYF. For the CDR3, the DNA is TGTGCCAGCAGTTCCCCTTCAGATACGCAGTATTTT.

This clone was found a few times. Other DNA sequences of this sample code for an identical CDR3. J is TRBJ1-1 and V is TRBV11-2, with D possibly matching TRBD1 (5 bases). Germline lookup yields CDR1 SGHAT and CDR2 FQNNGV. The CDR3 totals 12 residues. V was cut by 6 bases and J by 4 bases, with 9 bases left in between. The CDR3 loop is CASSPGGTEAFF. The CDR3 nucleotides are TGTGCCAGCAGTCCGGGGGGCACTGAAGCTTTCTTT.

The rearrangement joins TRBV18 to TRBJ2-1, with 9 bases lining up with TRBD2. The junction had 8 bases not matched to a gene; V was cut back by 7 bases and J by 4 bases. This CDR3 has 15 amino acids. The germline V gene encodes CDR1 KGHSH and CDR2 LQKENI. The CDR3 DNA reads TGTGCCAGCTGTATAGCGGGGGAGGCTTACAATGAGCAGTTCTTC. Translation: CASCIAGEAYNEQFF.

The rearrangement uses TRBV27 and TRBJ1-6; D not certain. V was shortened by 5 bases and J by 6 bases, with 17 bases between the two germline ends. This CDR3 is built from 16 residues. CDR1 is MNHEY, CDR2 SMNVEV, per germline (reference sequence). CDR3 loop: CASSIWVESGNSPLHF. CDR3 in DNA: TGTGCCAGCAGTATATGGGTGGAATCTGGTAATTCACCCCTCCACTTT.

The chain recombines TRBV27 with TRBJ1-5; a weak D match, TRBD1 (6 bases). The CDR3 runs to 13 residues. Per the germline V gene, CDR1 is MNHEY and CDR2 is SMNVEV (reference sequence). The V gene lost 2 bases and the J gene lost 10 bases, with 12 bases spanning the gap. The CDR3 loop is CASSLRTGYPQHF. CDR3 bases: TGTGCCAGCAGTTTACGTACAGGGTATCCCCAGCATTTT.

The gene calls are TRBV4-3 and TRBJ1-2, with a weak D call TRBD1 (5 bases). Germline CDR1 is LGHNA and CDR2 is YSLEER. The CDR3 covers 14 residues. The germline V and J ends were trimmed by 0 bases and 4 bases, with 9 bases remaining between them. The CDR3 is CASSQDGGPYGYTF. CDR3 DNA: TGCGCCAGCAGCCAAGATGGGGGACCCTATGGCTACACCTTC.

V gene TRBV5-4 combines with J gene TRBJ1-5; TRBD1 might be the D (6 bases). CDR3 length: 16 residues. V was trimmed by 4 bases and J by 6 bases, leaving 20 bases between them. Germline CDR1 SGHNT, CDR2 YYREEE (reference sequence). The CDR3 loop is CASSLGGPARVQPQHF. CDR3 bases: TGTGCCAGCAGCCTAGGGGGTCCAGCTCGGGTTCAGCCCCAGCATTTT.

The chain links TRBV11-2 to TRBJ2-7; TRBD1 might be the D (6 bases). This CDR3 spans 15 amino acids. Germline-derived CDR1 and CDR2 are SGHAT and FQNNGV. V gave up 0 bases and J gave up 3 bases, with 12 bases separating them. The CDR3 DNA sequence: TGTGCCAGCAGCTTAGATCCCAGGGGCGGCTACGAGCAGTACTTC. Protein product: CASSLDPRGGYEQYF.

The chain has TRBV30 and TRBJ2-3; either TRBD1 or TRBD2 may fit D (5 bases each). The germline V and J ends were trimmed by 0 bases and 5 bases, with 24 bases remaining between them. This CDR3 is 18 amino acids long. Germline CDR1 and CDR2: GTSNPN and SVGIG (reference sequence). CDR3 DNA sequence: TGTGCCTGGAGTGTACGATCTAGTTTGTGGGGGAAGAGAGATACGCAGTATTTT. This sequence encodes CAWSVRSSLWGKRDTQYF.

The V gene is TRBV13, the J gene TRBJ1-6; D call uncertain. Trimming stripped 5 bases from V and 3 bases from J, with 5 bases between. The CDR3 is 13 residues long. CDR1 PRHDT and CDR2 FYEKMQ come from the germline V gene (reference sequence). The CDR3 loop is CASSTSYNSPLHF. The CDR3 DNA reads as TGTGCCAGCAGCACCAGCTATAATTCACCCCTCCACTTT.

The J gene is TRBJ1-5, the V gene TRBV4-1, with unresolved D. This CDR3 is built from 11 residues. Per the germline V gene, CDR1 is MGHRA and CDR2 is YSYEKL. Trimming pared 3 bases from V and 9 bases from J, leaving 6 bases between. CDR3: CASSQGGPQHF. The CDR3 nucleotides are TGCGCCAGCAGCCAGGGTGGGCCCCAGCATTTT.

This clone was recorded a few times. The chain is built from TRBV4-1 and TRBJ1-2; 7 bases match TRBD1. The CDR3 runs 13 residues. Unmatched junction bases numbered 3, after V lost 4 bases and J lost 4 bases. Germline values: CDR1 MGHRA, CDR2 YSYEKL. The CDR3 bases are TGCGCCAGCAGCCCGACAGGGATCTATGGCTACACCTTC. It encodes CASSPTGIYGYTF.

The CDR3 nucleotides read TGTGCCAGCAGCTTGTTGGGGGGACGCACAGATACGCAGTATTTT. This gives the protein CASSLLGGRTDTQYF. This chain links TRBV5-6 with TRBJ2-3; D perhaps matches TRBD2 (6 bases). The CDR3 has 15 residues. Trimming left V 1 base short and J 1 base short, with 10 bases between. The germline V gene encodes CDR1 SGHDT and CDR2 YYEEEE.

The V and J genes are TRBV4-3 and TRBJ2-1; 10 positions agree with TRBD1. The germline gives CDR1 LGHNA, CDR2 YSLEER. This CDR3 comprises 16 residues. The ends lost 7 bases at V and 3 bases at J; junction bases unmatched: 9. The CDR3 spells CASTLRGDRGYNEQFF. DNA of the CDR3: TGCGCCAGCACCCTAAGAGGGGACAGGGGCTACAATGAGCAGTTCTTC.

The chain joins TRBV27 to TRBJ2-1, with 7 bases fitting TRBD1. The CDR3 is 13 amino acids. J was trimmed by 6 bases and V by 3 bases; bases with no gene match: 2. Germline CDR1 and CDR2: MNHEY and SMNVEV (reference sequence). CDR3 protein: CASSFPGGNEQFF. In DNA form, the CDR3 reads TGTGCCAGCAGTTTCCCAGGGGGCAATGAGCAGTTCTTC.

The chain links TRBV5-1 to TRBJ2-1; D gene uncertain. Trimming removed 5 bases from V and 0 bases from J, with 12 bases in between. The germline V gene encodes CDR1 SGHRS and CDR2 YFSETQ. The CDR3 contains 15 residues. The CDR3 sequence: CASRPDSSSYNEQFF. Written as DNA, the CDR3 is TGCGCCAGCAGGCCTGACTCGAGCTCCTACAATGAGCAGTTCTTC.

The V call is TRBV6-5, the J call TRBJ2-1, with D perhaps matching TRBD1 or TRBD2 (6 bases each). V was shortened by 3 bases and J by 8 bases, with 14 bases between the two germline ends. CDR3 size: 14 residues. CDR1 and CDR2 (germline): MNHEY, SVGAGI. CDR3 residues: CASSYDGRGDEQFF. The CDR3 DNA reads TGTGCCAGCAGTTATGACGGAAGGGGGGATGAGCAGTTCTTC.

The V call is TRBV27, the J call TRBJ1-4; D remains ambiguous. CDR3 length: 15 amino acids. Trimming shortened V by 3 bases and J by 0 bases, and 8 bases separated the two germline ends. CDR1 and CDR2 (germline): MNHEY, SMNVEV (reference sequence). The CDR3 DNA sequence: TGTGCCAGCAGTTTTGCCGGGACAACTAATGAAAAACTGTTTTTT. Encoded protein: CASSFAGTTNEKLFF. The full variable domain, rest sourced from reference TRBV27 and TRBJ1-4, is EAQVTQNPRYLITVTGKKLTVTCSQNMNHEYMSWYRQDPGLGLRQIYYSMNVEVTDKGDVPEGYKVSRKEKRNFPLILESPSPNQTSLYFCASSFAGTTNEKLFFGSGTQLSVL.

The chain uses TRBV7-9 and TRBJ1-1; 8 bases agree with TRBD1. The CDR3 consists of 15 residues. Germline CDR1 reads SEHNR; CDR2 reads FQNEAQ (reference sequence). With V trimmed by 0 bases and J by 6 bases, 6 bases remained unmatched. For the CDR3, the DNA is TGTGCCAGCAGCTTAGCACAAACAGGGGGATCTGAAGCTTTCTTT. Its protein product is CASSLAQTGGSEAFF.

The chain joins TRBV4-3 to TRBJ2-5; D might be TRBD1 (5 bases). V shed 1 base and J shed 5 bases, with 14 bases lying between them. Per germline, CDR1 LGHNA and CDR2 YSLEER. The CDR3 contains 15 residues. The CDR3 DNA sequence: TGCGCCAGCAGCCAAGGCAGGGCCAAGACGGAGACCCAGTACTTC. As protein: CASSQGRAKTETQYF.

This clone was picked up one time. The chain is built from TRBV11-2 and TRBJ2-7; TRBD1 is a possible D gene (5 bases). Germline V CDR1 and CDR2: SGHAT, FQNNGV. The CDR3 consists of 13 residues. The germline V and J ends were trimmed by 5 bases and 2 bases, with 10 bases remaining between them. CDR3 nucleotides: TGTGCCAGCAGCCCCGGACAAACCTACGAGCAGTACTTC. This codes for CASSPGQTYEQYF.

The rearrangement links TRBV11-2 to TRBJ2-5, with TRBD1 as a possible D gene (7 bases). V was clipped by 4 bases and J by 8 bases, with 26 bases between them. Germline V gene lookup returns CDR1 SGHAT and CDR2 FQNNGV. The CDR3 consists of 17 residues. As DNA, the CDR3 is TGTGCCAGCAGCTGGCTTGGGACAGCTTCTGTGGGAGGAACCCAGTACTTC. It is translated as CASSWLGTASVGGTQYF.

The V and J genes are TRBV18 and TRBJ2-5, with D possibly matching TRBD2 (5 bases). CDR3 length equals 16 residues. Germline assignment: CDR1 KGHSH and CDR2 LQKENI. V was cut by 3 bases and J by 2 bases, with 16 bases left in between. The CDR3 protein is CASSPQPGRDQETQYF. The CDR3 DNA is TGTGCCAGCTCACCTCAGCCGGGCCGGGATCAAGAGACCCAGTACTTC. Together with reference TRBV18 and TRBJ2-5, the CDR3 gives the full variable domain: NAGVMQNPRHLVRRRGQEARLRCSPMKGHSHVYWYRQLPEEGLKFMVYLQKENIIDESGMPKERFSAEFPKEGPSILRIQQVVRGDSAAYFCASSPQPGRDQETQYFGPGTRLLVL.

V and J are TRBV7-9 and TRBJ2-5, with D tentatively TRBD1 (5 bases). Trimming pared 3 bases from V and 3 bases from J, leaving 11 bases between. Germline V gene lookup returns CDR1 SEHNR and CDR2 FQNEAQ (reference sequence). The CDR3 has 14 residues. The DNA of the CDR3 is TGTGCCAGCAGCTTTTTGGACACCGAAGAGACCCAGTACTTC. It encodes CASSFLDTEETQYF.